Here is one T cell receptor beta chain with its context. This clonotype has a handful of counts. The specificity of this receptor is unknown. No base quality values were provided; no much bigger clone lies one nucleotide off. After removal of 5 bases from V and 9 bases from J, the junction retains 8 bases not matched to a gene. According to the germline V gene, CDR1 reads SGHTA and CDR2 reads FQGNSA. The CDR3 spans 16 residues, from the cysteine through the phenylalanine. This entry keeps only the CDR3 DNA: 48 bases, framed from base 1. These data are taken from a study of response to subunit inactivated influenza vaccine (dated by TCRdb to the late 2010s). For the wider study: Deep quantitative T cell receptor repertoire profiling was used in the study to track responses to a trivalent subunit inactivated influenza vaccine.

What the work shows at the level of the full study, not this receptor alone: The authors suggested that each seasonal influenza vaccination may recruit only a limited number of new T cells.

Libraries came from RT-PCR. Sequencing was carried out with an Illumina HiSeq 2500. TCRdb passed the public sequencing reads through fastp at Q25 and MiXCR, retaining productive beta sequences. Every distinct CDR3 protein forms one entry, paired with its most common genes and DNA. The table for this sample lists 500,000 to 550,000 distinct CDR3 sequences; 6% to 9% of them were counted only once. In total, the top ten clones hold about an eighth of the sample. Rearrangement joined TRBV7-2 to TRBJ2-1; 15 middle bases align to TRBD2. This material consisted of PBMCs from blood, taken around 25 months after vaccination. The receptor's source is a man in his fifties or sixties who received an inactivated influenza vaccine. Donor details come from another sample of the same person, matched by shared clones. The CDR3 reads as follows: CASSPRTSGGASEQFF. The nucleotide sequence is TGTGCCAGCAGCCCCCGGACTAGCGGGGGGGCTAGTGAGCAGTTCTTC.